This note documents a single TCR beta chain sequence. This CDR3 spans 15 amino acids. V lost 2 bases to trimming and J lost 7 bases; unmatched junction nucleotides: 7. These data are taken from a study of technical replicates of blood from several donors. The table came from immunoSEQ multiplex PCR; TCRdb's copy has only in-frame clones and leaves some out. The sample carries approximately 45,000 clones, 90% to 97% recorded once. This chain joins TRBV23-1 and TRBJ2-2; 7 bases map to TRBD2. Being an ORF, TRBV23-1 has a function that is uncertain. Input material: T cells isolated from PBMCs. The origin of this receptor is a human donor in good health. The CDR3 protein is CASSQGGRQSGELFF. CDR3 in DNA: TGCGCCAGCAGTCAAGGCGGGAGACAGAGCGGGGAGCTGTTTTTT.